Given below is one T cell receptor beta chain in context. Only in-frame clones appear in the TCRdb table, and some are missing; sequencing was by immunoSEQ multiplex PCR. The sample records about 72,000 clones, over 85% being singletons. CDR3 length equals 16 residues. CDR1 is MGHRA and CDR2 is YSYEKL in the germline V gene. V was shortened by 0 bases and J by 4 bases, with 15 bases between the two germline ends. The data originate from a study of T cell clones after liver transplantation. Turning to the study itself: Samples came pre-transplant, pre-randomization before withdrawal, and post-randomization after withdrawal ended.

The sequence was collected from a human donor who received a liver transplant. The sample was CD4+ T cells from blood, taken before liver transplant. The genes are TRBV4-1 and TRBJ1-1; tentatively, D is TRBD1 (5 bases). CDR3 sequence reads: CASSQDPGRPGTEAFF. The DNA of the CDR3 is TGCGCCAGCAGCCAAGACCCAGGGAGGCCGGGCACTGAAGCTTTCTTT.